This TCR beta chain is drawn from a study of T-cell reconstitution after alpha-beta-depleted transplantation in children. Study-wide findings and caveats: Several hundred expanded graft clones reportedly supplied alpha-beta T cells about two months after transplant. Counts and diversity of T cells one year after transplant came mostly from newly produced T cells.

Unique molecular identifiers were built into the TCRbeta library. TCRdb redid the calling of the PCR reads with MiXCR, one entry per CDR3 protein. The sample comprises around 800,000 distinct CDR3 sequences, approximately 15% of which are singletons, and just under 5% rests with the top ten. This clonotype has just a few counts. The antigen is undetermined. CDR1 is SGHRS, CDR2 YFSETQ, per germline. V dropped 4 bases and J dropped 1 base, with 17 bases sitting between them. This CDR3 is built from 17 residues. The origin of this receptor is a male patient between 5 and 17 years old who had a stem cell transplant for acute lymphoblastic leukemia, so the T cells may come from the graft donor. The specimen comprised PBMCs, mostly from graft donor cells, sampled 360 days after TCRalphabeta/CD19-depleted stem cell transplant. The chain carries TRBV5-1 and TRBJ2-2, with D perhaps TRBD1 (7 bases). The CDR3 region is CASSPGGIELNTGELFF. The CDR3 DNA reads TGCGCCAGCAGCCCAGGGGGGATAGAGCTGAACACCGGGGAGCTGTTTTTT.